The subject of this entry is one TCR beta chain. Its matching antigen is unknown. The source of the sample is a study of shared clonotypes between healthy human individuals. Study conclusions and caveats: Compared with memory subsets, naive subsets generally had larger estimated richness.

J gave up 6 bases and V 5 bases, and 15 bases lay outside the gene matches. This CDR3 region has 16 residues. Germline CDR1 SEHNR, CDR2 FQNEAQ (reference sequence). Within Nashville, Tennessee resided all donors, each a Caucasian adult. Negatively enriched CD4+ T cells were divided by CD45RA into naive and memory. For sorted subsets, approximately 0.2 ug DNA per replicate equaled roughly 30,000 T cell genomes. TCRdb's copy holds only in-frame clones and misses some; the assay was immunoSEQ multiplex PCR. Of some 1 million clones in the sample, approximately 76% are singletons; the top ten hold roughly 1.4%.

The rearrangement links TRBV7-9 to TRBJ2-7, with TRBD1 matching over 8 bases. Sequencing was carried out using memory CD4+ T cells sorted from blood. Subset described: CD45RA-negative fraction. This sequence originates from a man between 18 and 29 years old in good health. CDR3 DNA: TGTGCCAGCAGCGGGGGCGGCCGACAGGGGTACACCGAGCAGTACTTC. Amino acids: CASSGGGRQGYTEQYF. The whole variable domain, remainder taken from reference TRBV7-9 and TRBJ2-7, is DTGVSQNPRHKITKRGQNVTFRCDPISEHNRLYWYRQTLGQGPEFLTYFQNEAQLEKSRLLSDRFSAERPKGSFSTLEIQRTEQGDSAMYLCASSGGGRQGYTEQYFGPGTRLTVT.